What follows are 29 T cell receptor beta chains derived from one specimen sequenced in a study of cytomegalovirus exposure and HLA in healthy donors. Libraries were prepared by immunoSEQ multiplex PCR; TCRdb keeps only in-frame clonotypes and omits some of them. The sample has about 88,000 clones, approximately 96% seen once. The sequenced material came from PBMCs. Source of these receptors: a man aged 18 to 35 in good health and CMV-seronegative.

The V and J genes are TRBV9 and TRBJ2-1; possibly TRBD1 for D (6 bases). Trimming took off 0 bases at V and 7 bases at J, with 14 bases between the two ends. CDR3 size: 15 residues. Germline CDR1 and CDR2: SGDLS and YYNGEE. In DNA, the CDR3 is TGTGCCAGCAGCGTAGTTGAGAGGGGGTGGAATGAGCAGTTCTTC. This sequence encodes CASSVVERGWNEQFF.

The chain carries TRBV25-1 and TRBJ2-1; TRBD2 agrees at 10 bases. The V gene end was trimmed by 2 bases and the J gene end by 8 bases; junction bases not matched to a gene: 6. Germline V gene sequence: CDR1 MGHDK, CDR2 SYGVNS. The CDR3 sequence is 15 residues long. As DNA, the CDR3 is TGTGCCAGCAGTGAAGCTTCAGCGGGAGGGTATGAGCAGTTCTTC. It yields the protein CASSEASAGGYEQFF.

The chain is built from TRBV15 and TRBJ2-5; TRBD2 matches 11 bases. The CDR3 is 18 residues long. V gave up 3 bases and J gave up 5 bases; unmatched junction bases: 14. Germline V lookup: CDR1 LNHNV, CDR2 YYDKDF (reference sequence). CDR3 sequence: CATSSPMVTSGSAETQYF. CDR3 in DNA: TGTGCCACCAGCAGCCCCATGGTCACTAGCGGGAGTGCGGAGACCCAGTACTTC.

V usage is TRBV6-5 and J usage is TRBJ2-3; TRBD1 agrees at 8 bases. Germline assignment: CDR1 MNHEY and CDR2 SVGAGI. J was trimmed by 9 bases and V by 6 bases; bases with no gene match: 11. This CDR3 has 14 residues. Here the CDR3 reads CASSPRQGYSTQYF. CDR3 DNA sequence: TGTGCCAGCAGCCCTAGACAGGGGTACTCAACGCAGTATTTT.

This chain's CDR3 is CASSEHRGGDSGNTIYF. The CDR3 region has the DNA TGTGCCAGCAGTGAGCACAGGGGGGGGGACTCTGGAAACACCATATATTTT. This chain uses TRBV6-1 with TRBJ1-3, with 8 bases lining up with TRBD1. The CDR3 length is 17 residues. The J segment lost 0 bases and the V segment lost 3 bases, leaving 7 bases of the junction unmatched. Per the germline V gene, CDR1 is MNHNS and CDR2 is SASEGT.

This CDR3 is CATSRGSFSGRGTEQFF. CDR3 in DNA: TGTGCCACCAGCAGGGGCTCTTTTAGCGGGAGGGGCACTGAGCAGTTCTTC. V usage is TRBV15 and J usage is TRBJ2-1, with 11 bases lining up with TRBD2. CDR1 and CDR2 from the germline V gene are LNHNV and YYDKDF (reference sequence). CDR3 length: 17 residues. Trimming took 3 bases from V and 9 from J; bases not matched to a gene: 13.

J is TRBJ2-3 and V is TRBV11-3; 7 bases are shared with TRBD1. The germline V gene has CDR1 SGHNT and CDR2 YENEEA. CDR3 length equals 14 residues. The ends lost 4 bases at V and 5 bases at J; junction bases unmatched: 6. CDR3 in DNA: TGTGCCAGCAGCTCCGACAGGGCCCAAGATACGCAGTATTTT. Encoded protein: CASSSDRAQDTQYF. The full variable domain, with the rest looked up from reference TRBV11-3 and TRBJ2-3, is EAGVVQSPRYKIIEKKQPVAFWCNPISGHNTLYWYLQNLGQGPELLIRYENEEAVDDSQLPKDRFSAERLKGVDSTLKIQPAELGDSAVYLCASSSDRAQDTQYFGPGTRLTVL.

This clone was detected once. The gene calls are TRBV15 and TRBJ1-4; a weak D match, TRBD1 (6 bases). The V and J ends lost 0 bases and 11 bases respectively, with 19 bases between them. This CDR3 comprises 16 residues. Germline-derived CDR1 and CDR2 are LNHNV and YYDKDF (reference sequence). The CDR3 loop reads CATSRDQTGGGGKLFF. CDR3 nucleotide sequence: TGTGCCACCAGCAGAGACCAGACAGGCGGAGGTGGGAAACTGTTTTTT.

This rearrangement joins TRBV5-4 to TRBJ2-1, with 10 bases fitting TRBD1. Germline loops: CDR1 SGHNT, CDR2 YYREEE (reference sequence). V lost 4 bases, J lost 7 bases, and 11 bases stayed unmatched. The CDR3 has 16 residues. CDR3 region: CASSLGPGQGVNEQFF. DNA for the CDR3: TGTGCCAGCAGCCTTGGACCCGGACAGGGGGTGAATGAGCAGTTCTTC.

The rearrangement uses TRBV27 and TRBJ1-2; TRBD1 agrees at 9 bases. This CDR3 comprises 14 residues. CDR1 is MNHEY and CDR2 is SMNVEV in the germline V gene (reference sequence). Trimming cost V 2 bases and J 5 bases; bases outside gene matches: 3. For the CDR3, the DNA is TGTGCCAGCAGTTTAGCCGGGACAGGGTATGGCTACACCTTC. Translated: CASSLAGTGYGYTF.

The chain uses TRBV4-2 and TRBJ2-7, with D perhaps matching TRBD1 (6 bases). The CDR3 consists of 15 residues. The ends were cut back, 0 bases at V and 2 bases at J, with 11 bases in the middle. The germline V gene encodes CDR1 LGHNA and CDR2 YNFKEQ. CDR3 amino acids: CASSQEGAGTYEQYF. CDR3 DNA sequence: TGTGCCAGCAGCCAAGAGGGGGCAGGCACCTACGAGCAGTACTTC.

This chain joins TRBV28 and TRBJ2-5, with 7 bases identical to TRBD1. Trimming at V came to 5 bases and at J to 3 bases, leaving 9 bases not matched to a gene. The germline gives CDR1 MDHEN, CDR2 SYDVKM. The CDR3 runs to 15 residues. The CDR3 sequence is CASSLPPDRKETQYF. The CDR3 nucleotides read TGTGCCAGCAGTCTCCCCCCGGACAGGAAAGAGACCCAGTACTTC.

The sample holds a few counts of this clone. The CDR3 reads CASSRLRGTNIQYF. The CDR3 coding sequence is TGTGCCAGCTCGCGCCTCAGGGGAACAAACATTCAGTACTTC. This chain uses TRBV18 with TRBJ2-4; TRBD1 might be the D (6 bases). V lost 6 bases to trimming and J lost 6 bases, with 15 bases between them. The germline CDR1 and CDR2 sequences are KGHSH and LQKENI. There are 14 residues in the CDR3. Full variable domain (rest looked up from reference TRBV18 and TRBJ2-4): NAGVMQNPRHLVRRRGQEARLRCSPMKGHSHVYWYRQLPEEGLKFMVYLQKENIIDESGMPKERFSAEFPKEGPSILRIQQVVRGDSAAYFCASSRLRGTNIQYFGAGTRLSVL.

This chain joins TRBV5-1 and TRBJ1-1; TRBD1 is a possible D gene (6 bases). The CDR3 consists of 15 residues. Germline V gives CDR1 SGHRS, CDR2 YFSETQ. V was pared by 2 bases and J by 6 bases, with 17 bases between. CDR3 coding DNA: TGCGCCAGCAGCTTTGAGGGAGGGGGGGCGTCTGAAGCTTTCTTT. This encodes CASSFEGGGASEAFF.

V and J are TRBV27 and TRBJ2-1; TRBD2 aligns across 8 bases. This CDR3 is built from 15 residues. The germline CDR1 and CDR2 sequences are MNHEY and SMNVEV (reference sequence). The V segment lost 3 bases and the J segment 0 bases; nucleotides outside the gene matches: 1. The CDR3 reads CASSFGGGSYNEQFF. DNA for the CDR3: TGTGCCAGCAGTTTCGGGGGGGGCTCCTACAATGAGCAGTTCTTC.

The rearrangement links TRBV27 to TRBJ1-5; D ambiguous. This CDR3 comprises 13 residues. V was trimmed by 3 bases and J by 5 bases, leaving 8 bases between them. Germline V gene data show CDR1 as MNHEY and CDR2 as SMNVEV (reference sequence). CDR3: CASSLGKYQPQHF. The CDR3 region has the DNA TGTGCCAGCAGTTTGGGCAAGTATCAGCCCCAGCATTTT.

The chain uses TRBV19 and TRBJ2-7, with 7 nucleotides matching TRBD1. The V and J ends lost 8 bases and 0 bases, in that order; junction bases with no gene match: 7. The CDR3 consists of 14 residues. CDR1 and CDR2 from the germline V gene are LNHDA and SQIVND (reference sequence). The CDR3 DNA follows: TGTGCCAGTGCCCAGACAGGGAGCTCCTACGAGCAGTACTTC. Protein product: CASAQTGSSYEQYF.

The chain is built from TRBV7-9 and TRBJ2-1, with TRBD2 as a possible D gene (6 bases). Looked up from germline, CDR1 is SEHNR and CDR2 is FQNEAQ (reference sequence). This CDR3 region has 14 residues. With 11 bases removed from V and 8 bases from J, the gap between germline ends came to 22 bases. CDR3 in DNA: TGTGCCTCCCGGAGGGGTCTCGCTGGGGATGAGCAGTTCTTC. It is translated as CASRRGLAGDEQFF.

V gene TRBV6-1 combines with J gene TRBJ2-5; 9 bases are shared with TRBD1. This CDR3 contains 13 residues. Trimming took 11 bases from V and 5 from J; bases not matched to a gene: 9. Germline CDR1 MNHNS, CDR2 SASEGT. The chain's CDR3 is CACWTGDWETQYF. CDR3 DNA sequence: TGTGCCTGCTGGACAGGGGATTGGGAGACCCAGTACTTC.

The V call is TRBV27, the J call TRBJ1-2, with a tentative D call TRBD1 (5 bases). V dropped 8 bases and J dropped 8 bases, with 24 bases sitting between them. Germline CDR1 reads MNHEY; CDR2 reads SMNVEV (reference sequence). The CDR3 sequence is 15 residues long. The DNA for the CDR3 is TGTGCCAGCCGGGAGGGGCAGAGTGGCGAAGCGGGCTACACCTTC. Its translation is CASREGQSGEAGYTF.

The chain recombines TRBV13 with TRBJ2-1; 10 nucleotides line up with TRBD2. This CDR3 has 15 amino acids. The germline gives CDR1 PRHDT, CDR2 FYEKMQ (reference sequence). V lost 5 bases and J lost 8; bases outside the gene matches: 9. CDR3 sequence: CASSPGLAPSYEQFF. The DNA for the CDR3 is TGTGCCAGCAGCCCGGGACTAGCGCCCTCATATGAGCAGTTCTTC.

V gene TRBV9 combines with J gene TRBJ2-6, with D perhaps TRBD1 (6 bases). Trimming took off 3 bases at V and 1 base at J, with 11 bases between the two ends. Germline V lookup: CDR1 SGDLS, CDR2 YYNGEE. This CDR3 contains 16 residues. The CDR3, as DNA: TGTGCCAGCAGCGACAGGGTAGGGTCTGGGGCCAACGTCCTGACTTTC. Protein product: CASSDRVGSGANVLTF. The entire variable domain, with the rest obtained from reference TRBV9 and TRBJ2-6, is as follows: DSGVTQTPKHLITATGQRVTLRCSPRSGDLSVYWYQQSLDQGLQFLIQYYNGEERAKGNILERFSAQQFPDLHSELNLSSLELGDSALYFCASSDRVGSGANVLTFGAGSRLTVL.

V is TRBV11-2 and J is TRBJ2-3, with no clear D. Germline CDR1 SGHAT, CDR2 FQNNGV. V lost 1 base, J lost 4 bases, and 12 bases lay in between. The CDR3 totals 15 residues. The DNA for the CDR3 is TGTGCCAGCAGCTTAGTCTATTGGTCGCCAGATACGCAGTATTTT. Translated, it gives CASSLVYWSPDTQYF.

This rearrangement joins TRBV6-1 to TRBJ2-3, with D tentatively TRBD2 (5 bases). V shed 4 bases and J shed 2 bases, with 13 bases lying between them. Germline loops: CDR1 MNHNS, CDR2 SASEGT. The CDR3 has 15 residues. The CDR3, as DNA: TGTGCCAGCAGTGCCACTAGTACGAACACAGATACGCAGTATTTT. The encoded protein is CASSATSTNTDTQYF.

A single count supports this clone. The CDR3 coding sequence is TGTGCCAGCATTCGTGTTACAACTGAAGCTTTCTTT. Protein sequence: CASIRVTTEAFF. The J gene is TRBJ1-1, the V gene TRBV6-1, with D uncertain. The CDR3 has 12 amino acids. V was shortened by 7 bases and J by 5 bases, with 11 bases between the two germline ends. The V gene's germline CDR1 is MNHNS and CDR2 SASEGT.

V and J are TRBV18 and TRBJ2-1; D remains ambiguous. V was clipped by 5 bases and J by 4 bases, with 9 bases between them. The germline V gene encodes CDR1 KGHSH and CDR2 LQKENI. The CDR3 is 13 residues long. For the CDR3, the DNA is TGTGCCAGCTCAGGTGGAGAGTACAATGAGCAGTTCTTC. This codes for CASSGGEYNEQFF.

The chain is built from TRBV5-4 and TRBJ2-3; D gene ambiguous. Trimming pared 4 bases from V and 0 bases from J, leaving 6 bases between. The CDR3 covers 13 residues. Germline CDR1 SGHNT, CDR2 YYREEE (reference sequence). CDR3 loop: CASSQTSTDTQYF. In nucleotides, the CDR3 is TGTGCCAGCAGCCAGACTAGCACAGATACGCAGTATTTT.

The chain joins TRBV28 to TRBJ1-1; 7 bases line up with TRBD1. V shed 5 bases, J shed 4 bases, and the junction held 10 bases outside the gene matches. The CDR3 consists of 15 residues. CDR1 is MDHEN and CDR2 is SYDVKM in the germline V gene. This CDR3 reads CASSPPTGRGTEAFF. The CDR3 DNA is TGTGCCAGCAGTCCGCCGACAGGGAGAGGCACTGAAGCTTTCTTT.

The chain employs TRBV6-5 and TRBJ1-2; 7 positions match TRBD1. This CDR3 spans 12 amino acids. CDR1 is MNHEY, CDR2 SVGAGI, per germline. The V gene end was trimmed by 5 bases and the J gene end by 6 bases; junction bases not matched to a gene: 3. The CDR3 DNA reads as TGTGCCAGCAGTCGGACAGGAGATGGCTACACCTTC. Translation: CASSRTGDGYTF.